This entry concerns a single T cell receptor beta chain. The method was immunoSEQ multiplex PCR; TCRdb's version includes in-frame clones alone and lacks a portion of them. Among tens of thousands of clones listed, roughly 93% were seen once. The germline V gene encodes CDR1 LNHDA and CDR2 SQIVND (reference sequence). The V end lost 6 bases, the J end lost 2 bases, and 11 bases lay between the germline ends. The CDR3 is 13 amino acids. This entry comes from a study of technical replicates of blood from a handful of donors. The rearrangement links TRBV19 to TRBJ2-7; tentative D call: TRBD1 (5 bases). This TCR was sampled from a human donor in good health. Sequencing was carried out using T cells isolated from PBMCs. CDR3: CASSPGPPYEQYF. The CDR3 DNA is TGTGCCAGTAGCCCAGGGCCCCCCTACGAGCAGTACTTC.